Included here is one T cell receptor (beta chain) sequence, with context. Unique molecular identifiers were used in preparing the TCRbeta library. TCRdb passed the PCR reads through MiXCR, listing each CDR3 protein once. The sample yields some 640,000 distinct CDR3 sequences, over 15% seen once. This sample is part of a study of T-cell reconstitution after alpha-beta-depleted transplantation in children. Trimming cost V 6 bases and J 5 bases; bases outside gene matches: 6. Germline-derived CDR1 and CDR2 are MNHEY and SMNVEV (reference sequence). The CDR3 consists of 14 residues. V usage is TRBV27 and J usage is TRBJ2-2; TRBD2 aligns across 7 bases. The sequences come from PBMCs from the stem cell graft donor, collected from the stem cell graft. This TCR was recovered from a human donor who donated a stem cell graft to a child with acute myeloid leukemia. The CDR3 protein is CASSYTRGTGELFF. CDR3 DNA sequence: TGTGCCAGCAGCTATACGCGGGGGACCGGGGAGCTGTTTTTT.